This T cell receptor (beta chain) was identified in a study of shared clonotypes between healthy human individuals. The germline gives CDR1 SGHNT, CDR2 YYREEE (reference sequence). After removal of 5 bases from V and 3 bases from J, the junction contained 7 bases not matched to a gene. The CDR3 extends over 18 amino acids. Donors, without exception, were Caucasian adults residing in Nashville, Tennessee. Study results and caveats: Sharing across four donors was highest in naive CD4 (around 5%) and lowest in memory CD8 (roughly 0.4%). Non-shared clonotypes had lower generation probabilities than those shared by all four donors.

This table comes from immunoSEQ multiplex PCR, and its TCRdb copy is limited to in-frame clones, with some not included. The sample gives roughly 1,500,000 clones, just under 99% of which show up once; approximately 0.4% is in the top ten. Worth noting for this clone: Its antigen remains unknown.

Source material: naive CD4+ T cells sorted from blood. Subset defined: CD45RA+ positively selected. This chain joins TRBV5-4 and TRBJ2-2; TRBD2 matches at 16 bases. This clonotype was obtained from a man younger than 40 in good health. The CDR3 DNA follows: TGTGCCAGCAGGGCAGGGACTAGCGGGAGGGCCGACACCGGGGAGCTGTTTTTT. Translated: CASRAGTSGRADTGELFF.